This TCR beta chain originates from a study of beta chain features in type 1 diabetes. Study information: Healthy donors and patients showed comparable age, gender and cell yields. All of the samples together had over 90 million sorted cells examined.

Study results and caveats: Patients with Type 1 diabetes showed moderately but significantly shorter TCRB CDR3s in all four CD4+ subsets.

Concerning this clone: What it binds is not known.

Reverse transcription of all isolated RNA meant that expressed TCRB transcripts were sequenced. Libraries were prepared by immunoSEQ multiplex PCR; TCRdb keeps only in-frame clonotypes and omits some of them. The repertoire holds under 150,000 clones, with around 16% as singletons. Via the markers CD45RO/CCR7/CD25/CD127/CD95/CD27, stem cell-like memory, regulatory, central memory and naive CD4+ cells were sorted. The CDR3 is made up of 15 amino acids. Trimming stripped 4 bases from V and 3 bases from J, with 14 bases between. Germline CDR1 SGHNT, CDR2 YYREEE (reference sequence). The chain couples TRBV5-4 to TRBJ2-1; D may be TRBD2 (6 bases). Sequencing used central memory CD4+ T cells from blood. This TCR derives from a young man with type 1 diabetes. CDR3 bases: TGTGCCAGCAGCCCAGGGCTGGGACTCTACAATGAGCAGTTCTTC. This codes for CASSPGLGLYNEQFF. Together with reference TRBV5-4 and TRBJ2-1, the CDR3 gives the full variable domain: ETGVTQSPTHLIKTRGQQVTLRCSSQSGHNTVSWYQQALGQGPQFIFQYYREEENGRGNFPPRFSGLQFPNYSSELNVNALELDDSALYLCASSPGLGLYNEQFFGPGTRLTVL.